This T cell receptor beta chain was retrieved from a study of cytomegalovirus exposure and HLA in healthy donors. Study details: Caucasian-associated ancestry cluster membership applied to about 83% of several hundred genotyped donors.

The CDR3 extends over 14 amino acids. The V gene lost 1 base and the J gene lost 0 bases, with 3 bases spanning the gap. Germline V gene data show CDR1 as SGHTA and CDR2 as FQGNSA. In its sample, this clone was seen a few times. The PCR contained 60 Vbeta and 13 Jbeta primers. Measured with immunoSEQ multiplex PCR; TCRdb has only the in-frame clones, and not every one. The sample contains 90,000 or so clones, 82% of which appear only once. Specimen: PBMCs. This TCR came from a young man in good health and CMV-seropositive. The gene calls are TRBV7-2 and TRBJ2-2; D call uncertain. CDR3 bases: TGTGCCAGCAGCTTAGGTACGAACACCGGGGAGCTGTTTTTT. Translation: CASSLGTNTGELFF.